This TCR beta chain stems from a study of blood T cells in healthy people across ages. There are 14 residues in the CDR3. Germline V gene sequence: CDR1 SGHRS, CDR2 YFSETQ. Trimming left V 0 bases short and J 5 bases short, with 9 bases between. Combining a sample-barcoded 5' primer with a J-beta primer mix, a second PCR ran for about 7 to 11 cycles. TCRdb passed the 5' RACE reads through MiXCR, listing each CDR3 protein once. The sample records hundreds of thousands of distinct CDR3 sequences, over 40% being singletons. The sample taken for sequencing was blood. This TCR was sampled from an elderly man in good health. V usage is TRBV5-1 and J usage is TRBJ1-5; TRBD1 is a possible D gene (5 bases). In DNA form, the CDR3 reads TGCGCCAGCAGCTTGGTAGGGGCTGATCAGCCCCAGCATTTT. This sequence encodes CASSLVGADQPQHF.